These 13 T cell receptor beta chains share one sample of origin, sequenced in a study of cytomegalovirus exposure and HLA in healthy donors. The PCR ran on 60 Vbeta and 13 Jbeta primers. The assay was immunoSEQ multiplex PCR, and TCRdb's table has in-frame clones only and misses some. This sample has around 160,000 clones; roughly four fifths occur once, and the top ten carry about 1%. The sequenced material came from PBMCs. The receptors derive from a woman in her 40s in good health and CMV-seronegative.

This sequence joins TRBV5-6 and TRBJ1-1, with 7 bases that match TRBD1. J gave up 6 bases and V 4 bases, and 3 bases lay outside the gene matches. Per germline, CDR1 SGHDT and CDR2 YYEEEE. The CDR3 loop spans 12 amino acids. CDR3 DNA: TGTGCCAGCAGCCCCGGGACAGCTGAAGCTTTCTTT. Translation gives CASSPGTAEAFF.

This clone was observed once. The chain carries TRBV2 and TRBJ1-5; D possibly corresponds to TRBD1 (5 bases). Trimming took off 2 bases at V and 2 bases at J, with 10 bases between the two ends. CDR3 length: 15 amino acids. The V gene's germline CDR1 is SNHLY and CDR2 FYNNEI. The DNA for the CDR3 is TGTGCCAGCAGTGAACGCAGGGCTGGCAATCAGCCCCAGCATTTT. Translating gives CASSERRAGNQPQHF.

This clone was found a few times. This chain connects TRBV29-1 to TRBJ2-3; 10 bases line up with TRBD2. The CDR3 is 14 residues long. CDR1 and CDR2 (germline): SQVTM, ANQGSEA. The chain's CDR3 is CTHTGLADTDTQYF. The DNA for the CDR3 is TGCACCCACACCGGACTAGCGGACACAGATACGCAGTATTTT.

The chain uses TRBV27 and TRBJ2-1; 9 positions match TRBD2. The CDR3 sequence is 16 residues long. The germline gives CDR1 MNHEY, CDR2 SMNVEV (reference sequence). The V segment lost 3 bases and the J segment 7 bases; nucleotides outside the gene matches: 10. The CDR3 is CASSLYSGRDVNEQFF. In DNA form, the CDR3 reads TGTGCCAGCAGTTTGTATAGCGGGAGAGATGTAAATGAGCAGTTCTTC.

The chain is built from TRBV6-6 and TRBJ1-6; a possible D gene is TRBD1 (6 bases). The CDR3 is 16 amino acids. V lost 10 bases and J 0 bases, leaving 16 bases between the germline ends. From germline, CDR1 is MNHNY and CDR2 SVGAGI (reference sequence). CDR3 DNA: TGTGCCACCCGCGGGGGGGGCAGCTCCTATAATTCACCCCTCCACTTT. Amino acids: CATRGGGSSYNSPLHF.

V and J are TRBV5-1 and TRBJ1-2, with D tentatively TRBD1 (6 bases). V was pared by 4 bases and J by 6 bases, with 16 bases between. The CDR3 is made up of 14 amino acids. The germline gives CDR1 SGHRS, CDR2 YFSETQ. DNA for the CDR3: TGCGCCAGCAGCACTCTACAGGGCTTCGATGGCTACACCTTC. Protein product: CASSTLQGFDGYTF. The full variable domain, with the rest looked up from reference TRBV5-1 and TRBJ1-2, is KAGVTQTPRYLIKTRGQQVTLSCSPISGHRSVSWYQQTPGQGLQFLFEYFSETQRNKGNFPGRFSGRQFSNSRSEMNVSTLELGDSALYLCASSTLQGFDGYTFGSGTRLTVV.

This clone was observed once. This chain joins TRBV5-6 and TRBJ1-4; no firm D call. This CDR3 is 14 amino acids long. The ends were cut back, 0 bases at V and 4 bases at J, with 7 bases in the middle. Per germline, CDR1 SGHDT and CDR2 YYEEEE. This CDR3 reads CASSLVSYNEKLFF. The CDR3 DNA sequence: TGTGCCAGCAGCTTGGTATCTTATAATGAAAAACTGTTTTTT.

This clone was recorded once. The CDR3 DNA is TGTGCCAGCAGCCGGACTACCGGTTACAATGAGCAGTTCTTC. Protein product: CASSRTTGYNEQFF. V is TRBV11-3 and J is TRBJ2-1; a weak D match, TRBD2 (6 bases). The V gene's germline CDR1 is SGHNT and CDR2 YENEEA. The V end was cut by 5 bases, the J end by 4 bases, with 12 bases between. This CDR3 contains 14 residues.

This clone was counted a single time. The CDR3 DNA follows: TGTGCCAGTAGTACACAGGGGGCGGGCTACGAGCAGTACTTC. This encodes CASSTQGAGYEQYF. This sequence joins TRBV19 and TRBJ2-7, with TRBD1 matching 9 bases. With V trimmed by 4 bases and J by 3 bases, 4 bases remained unmatched. The CDR3 spans 14 residues. Germline values: CDR1 LNHDA, CDR2 SQIVND (reference sequence).

The table lists this clone with a few counts. The J gene is TRBJ1-5, the V gene TRBV19, with 7 bases lining up with TRBD1. Germline V lookup: CDR1 LNHDA, CDR2 SQIVND (reference sequence). V shed 5 bases and J 2 bases; nucleotides not matched to a gene: 12. This CDR3 comprises 17 residues. As DNA, the CDR3 is TGTGCCAGTAGTTTCTCGACAGGGCTTTATCGCAATCAGCCCCAGCATTTT. It yields the protein CASSFSTGLYRNQPQHF.

This clone was counted between two and nine times. The chain is built from TRBV28 and TRBJ2-6; 9 bases fit TRBD1. The CDR3 has 18 residues. The junction had 5 bases not matched to a gene; V was cut back by 0 bases and J by 2 bases. CDR1 and CDR2 from the germline V gene are MDHEN and SYDVKM. CDR3 amino acids: CASSLWDRGPPGANVLTF. The CDR3 region has the DNA TGTGCCAGCAGTTTATGGGACAGGGGCCCTCCTGGGGCCAACGTCCTGACTTTC.

The rearrangement uses TRBV5-4 and TRBJ2-3, with a weak D call TRBD2 (6 bases). The CDR3 loop spans 16 amino acids. V lost 4 bases, J lost 2 bases, and 17 bases lay in between. The V gene's germline CDR1 is SGHNT and CDR2 YYREEE (reference sequence). The CDR3 loop reads CASSPGGKGSTDTQYF. As DNA, the CDR3 is TGTGCCAGCAGCCCCGGAGGGAAGGGATCCACAGATACGCAGTATTTT. The full variable domain, completed using reference TRBV5-4 and TRBJ2-3, is ETGVTQSPTHLIKTRGQQVTLRCSSQSGHNTVSWYQQALGQGPQFIFQYYREEENGRGNFPPRFSGLQFPNYSSELNVNALELDDSALYLCASSPGGKGSTDTQYFGPGTRLTVL.

J is TRBJ1-5 and V is TRBV6-5; 11 bases are a match to TRBD1. This CDR3 comprises 13 residues. Germline-derived CDR1 and CDR2 are MNHEY and SVGAGI. The V and J ends lost 8 bases and 7 bases, in that order; junction bases with no gene match: 4. In DNA, the CDR3 is TGTGCCAGCCGGACAGGGGGCGGACAGCCCCAGCATTTT. Translating it yields CASRTGGGQPQHF.